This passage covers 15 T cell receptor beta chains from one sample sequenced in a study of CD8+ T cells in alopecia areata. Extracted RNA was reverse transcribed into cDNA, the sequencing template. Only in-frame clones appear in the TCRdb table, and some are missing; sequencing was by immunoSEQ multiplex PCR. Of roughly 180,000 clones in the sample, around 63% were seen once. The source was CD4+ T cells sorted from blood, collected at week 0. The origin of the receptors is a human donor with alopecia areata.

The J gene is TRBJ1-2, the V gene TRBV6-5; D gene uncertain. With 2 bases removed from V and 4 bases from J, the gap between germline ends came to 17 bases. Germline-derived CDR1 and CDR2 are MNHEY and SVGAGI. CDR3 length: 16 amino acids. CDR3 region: CASSYGGPSPAYGYTF. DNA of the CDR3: TGTGCCAGCAGTTACGGCGGACCCTCACCTGCCTATGGCTACACCTTC.

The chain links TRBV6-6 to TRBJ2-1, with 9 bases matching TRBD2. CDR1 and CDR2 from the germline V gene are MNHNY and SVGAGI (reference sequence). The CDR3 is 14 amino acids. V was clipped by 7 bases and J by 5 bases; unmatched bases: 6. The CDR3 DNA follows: TGTGCCAGCAAGAAGCGGGGGGCCGACAATGAGCAGTTCTTC. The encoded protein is CASKKRGADNEQFF.

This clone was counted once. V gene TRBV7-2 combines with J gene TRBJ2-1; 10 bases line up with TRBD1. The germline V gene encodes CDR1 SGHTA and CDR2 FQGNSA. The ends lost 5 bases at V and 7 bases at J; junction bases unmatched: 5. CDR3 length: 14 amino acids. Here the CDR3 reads CASSRGQGVNEQFF. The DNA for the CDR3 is TGTGCCAGCAGCCGCGGACAGGGGGTGAATGAGCAGTTCTTC.

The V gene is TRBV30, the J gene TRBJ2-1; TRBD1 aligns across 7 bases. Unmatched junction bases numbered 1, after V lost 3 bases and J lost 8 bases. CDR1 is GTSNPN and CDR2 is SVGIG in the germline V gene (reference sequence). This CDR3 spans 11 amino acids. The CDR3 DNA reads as TGTGCCTGGAGCGACAGGGATGAGCAGTTCTTC. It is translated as CAWSDRDEQFF.

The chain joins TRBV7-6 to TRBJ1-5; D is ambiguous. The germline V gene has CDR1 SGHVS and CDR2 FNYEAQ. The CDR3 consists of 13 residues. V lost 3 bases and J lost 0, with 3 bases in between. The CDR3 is CASSFNSNQPQHF. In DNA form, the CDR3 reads TGTGCCAGCAGCTTTAATAGCAATCAGCCCCAGCATTTT.

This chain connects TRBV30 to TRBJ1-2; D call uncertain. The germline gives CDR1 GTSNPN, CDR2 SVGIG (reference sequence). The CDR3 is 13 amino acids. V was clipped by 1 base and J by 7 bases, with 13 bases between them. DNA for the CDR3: TGTGCCTGGAGTGGTAGGGAGGGTTCTGGCTACACCTTC. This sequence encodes CAWSGREGSGYTF.

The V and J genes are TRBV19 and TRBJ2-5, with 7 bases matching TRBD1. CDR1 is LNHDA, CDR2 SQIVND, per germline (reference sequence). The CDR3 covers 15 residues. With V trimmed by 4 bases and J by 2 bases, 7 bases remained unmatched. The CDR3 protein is CASSTQGTAQETQYF. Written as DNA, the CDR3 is TGTGCCAGTAGTACCCAGGGGACAGCTCAAGAGACCCAGTACTTC.

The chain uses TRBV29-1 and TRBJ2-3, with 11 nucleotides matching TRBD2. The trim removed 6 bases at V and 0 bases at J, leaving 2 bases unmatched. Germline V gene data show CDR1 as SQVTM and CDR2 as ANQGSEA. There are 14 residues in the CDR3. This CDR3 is CSVGLAASTDTQYF. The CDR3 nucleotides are TGCAGCGTGGGACTAGCGGCGAGCACAGATACGCAGTATTTT.

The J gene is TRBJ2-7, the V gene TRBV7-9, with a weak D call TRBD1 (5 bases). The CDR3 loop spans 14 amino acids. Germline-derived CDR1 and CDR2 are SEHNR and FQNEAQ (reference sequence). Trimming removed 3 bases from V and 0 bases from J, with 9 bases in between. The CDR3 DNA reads TGTGCCAGCAGCTTGGGGCTAAGCTCCTACGAGCAGTACTTC. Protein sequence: CASSLGLSSYEQYF.

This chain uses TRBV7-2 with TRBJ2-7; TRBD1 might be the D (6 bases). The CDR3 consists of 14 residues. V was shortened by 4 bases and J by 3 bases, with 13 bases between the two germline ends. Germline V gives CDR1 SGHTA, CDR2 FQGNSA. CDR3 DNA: TGTGCCAGCAGCTGGACCCGACAGGACTACGAGCAGTACTTC. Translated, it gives CASSWTRQDYEQYF. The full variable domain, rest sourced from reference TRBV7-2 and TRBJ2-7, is GAGVSQSPSNKVTEKGKDVELRCDPISGHTALYWYRQSLGQGLEFLIYFQGNSAPDKSGLPSDRFSAERTGGSVSTLTIQRTQQEDSAVYLCASSWTRQDYEQYFGPGTRLTVT.

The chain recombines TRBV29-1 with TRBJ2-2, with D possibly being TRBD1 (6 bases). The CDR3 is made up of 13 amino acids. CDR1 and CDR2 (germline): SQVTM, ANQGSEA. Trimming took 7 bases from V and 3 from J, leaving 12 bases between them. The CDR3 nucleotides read TGCAGCGCTGATACAGGGTACACCGGGGAGCTGTTTTTT. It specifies CSADTGYTGELFF.

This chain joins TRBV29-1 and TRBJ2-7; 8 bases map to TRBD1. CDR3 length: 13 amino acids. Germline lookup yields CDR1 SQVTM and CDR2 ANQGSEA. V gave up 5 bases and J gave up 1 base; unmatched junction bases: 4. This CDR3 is CSVLGTGSYEQYF. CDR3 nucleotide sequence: TGCAGCGTTCTCGGGACAGGTTCCTACGAGCAGTACTTC.

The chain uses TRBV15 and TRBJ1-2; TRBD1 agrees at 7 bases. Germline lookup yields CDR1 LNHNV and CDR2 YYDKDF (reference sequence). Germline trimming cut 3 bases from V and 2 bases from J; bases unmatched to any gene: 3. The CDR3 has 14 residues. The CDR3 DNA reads TGTGCCACCAGCAGGACAGGGATCAACTATGGCTACACCTTC. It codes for CATSRTGINYGYTF.

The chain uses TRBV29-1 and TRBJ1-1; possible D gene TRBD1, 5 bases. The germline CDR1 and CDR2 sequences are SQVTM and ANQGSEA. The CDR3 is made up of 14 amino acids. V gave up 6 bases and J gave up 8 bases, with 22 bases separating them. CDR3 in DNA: TGCAGCGTCCTTACCGGGACCAGGCGGGGGGAAGCTTTCTTT. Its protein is CSVLTGTRRGEAFF.

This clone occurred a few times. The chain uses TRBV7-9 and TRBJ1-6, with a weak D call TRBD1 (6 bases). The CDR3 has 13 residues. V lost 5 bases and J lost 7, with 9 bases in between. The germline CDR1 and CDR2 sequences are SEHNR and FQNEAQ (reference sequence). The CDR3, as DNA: TGTGCCAGCAGCCAGGGGCCGAATTCACCCCTCCACTTT. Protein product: CASSQGPNSPLHF.